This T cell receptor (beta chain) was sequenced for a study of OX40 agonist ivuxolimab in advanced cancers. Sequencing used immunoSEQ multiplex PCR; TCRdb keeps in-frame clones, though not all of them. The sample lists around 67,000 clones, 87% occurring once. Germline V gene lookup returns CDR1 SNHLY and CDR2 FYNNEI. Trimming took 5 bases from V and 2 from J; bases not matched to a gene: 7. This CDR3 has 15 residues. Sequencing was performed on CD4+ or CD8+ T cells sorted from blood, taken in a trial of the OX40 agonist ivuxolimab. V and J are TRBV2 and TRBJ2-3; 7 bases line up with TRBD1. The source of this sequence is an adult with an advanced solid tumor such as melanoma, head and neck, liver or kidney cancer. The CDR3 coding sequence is TGTGCCAGCAGTCTACAGGGGATTGCCACAGATACGCAGTATTTT. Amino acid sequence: CASSLQGIATDTQYF.